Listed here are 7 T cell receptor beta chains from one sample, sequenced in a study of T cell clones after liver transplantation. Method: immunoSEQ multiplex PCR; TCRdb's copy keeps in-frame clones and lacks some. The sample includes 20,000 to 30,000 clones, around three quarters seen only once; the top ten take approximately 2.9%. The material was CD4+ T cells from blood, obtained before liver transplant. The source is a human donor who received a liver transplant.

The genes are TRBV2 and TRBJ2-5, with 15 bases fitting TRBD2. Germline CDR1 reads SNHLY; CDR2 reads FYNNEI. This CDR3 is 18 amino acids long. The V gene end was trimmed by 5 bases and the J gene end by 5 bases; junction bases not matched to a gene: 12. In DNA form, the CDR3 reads TGTGCCAGCAGTTTAACCGGGACTAGCGGGGGGCCATGGGAGACCCAGTACTTC. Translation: CASSLTGTSGGPWETQYF.

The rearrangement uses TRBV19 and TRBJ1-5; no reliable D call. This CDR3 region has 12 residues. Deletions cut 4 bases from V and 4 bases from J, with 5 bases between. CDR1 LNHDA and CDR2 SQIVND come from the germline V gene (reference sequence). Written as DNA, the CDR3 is TGTGCCAGTAGTAAGACTAATCAGCCCCAGCATTTT. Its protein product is CASSKTNQPQHF.

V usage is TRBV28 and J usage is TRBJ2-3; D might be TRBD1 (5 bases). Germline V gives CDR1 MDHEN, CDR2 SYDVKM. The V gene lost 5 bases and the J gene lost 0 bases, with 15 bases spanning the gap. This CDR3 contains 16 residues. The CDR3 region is CASSPSWGYSTDTQYF. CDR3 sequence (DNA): TGTGCCAGCAGTCCATCTTGGGGCTATAGCACAGATACGCAGTATTTT.

This chain's CDR3 is CASSPQGQGTGGAQETQYF. In nucleotides, the CDR3 is TGTGCCAGCAGTCCCCAGGGACAGGGGACGGGGGGCGCGCAAGAGACCCAGTACTTC. The chain joins TRBV28 to TRBJ2-5; 10 bases match TRBD1. V lost 5 bases and J lost 2; bases outside the gene matches: 17. The germline V gene has CDR1 MDHEN and CDR2 SYDVKM. The CDR3 spans 19 residues.

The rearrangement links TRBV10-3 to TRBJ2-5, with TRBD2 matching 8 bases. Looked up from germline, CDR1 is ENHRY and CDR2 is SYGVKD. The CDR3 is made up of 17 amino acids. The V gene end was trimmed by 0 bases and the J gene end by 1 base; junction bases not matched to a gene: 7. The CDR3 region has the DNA TGTGCCATCAGTGAGTCACCGAAAACTAGCGGCCAAGAGACCCAGTACTTC. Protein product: CAISESPKTSGQETQYF.

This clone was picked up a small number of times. CDR3 amino acids: CATEALAGGTGELFF. CDR3 in DNA: TGTGCCACCGAGGCCTTAGCGGGGGGGACCGGGGAGCTGTTTTTT. The rearrangement joins TRBV6-1 to TRBJ2-2; 11 bases agree with TRBD2. CDR1 and CDR2 from the germline V gene are MNHNS and SASEGT. V was pared by 10 bases and J by 5 bases, with 9 bases of the junction left unmatched. The CDR3 extends over 15 amino acids.

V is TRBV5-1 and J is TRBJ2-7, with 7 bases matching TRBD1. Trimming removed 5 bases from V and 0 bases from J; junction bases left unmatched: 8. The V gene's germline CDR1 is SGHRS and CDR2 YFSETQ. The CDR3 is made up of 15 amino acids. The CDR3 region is CASSPQGLGSYEQYF. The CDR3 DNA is TGCGCCAGCAGTCCACAGGGGTTGGGCTCCTACGAGCAGTACTTC.